Following are 4 T cell receptor beta chains from one sample sequenced in a study of CD8 T cells in ankylosing spondylitis. Each CDR3 protein is one row after TCRdb ran MiXCR on the 5' RACE reads. The sample lists about 150,000 distinct CDR3 sequences; more than 5.5% were seen once. Sequencing used blood, either unsorted or a sorted T cell fraction (not recorded which). The receptors here all came from a female donor with ankylosing spondylitis or in good health (not recorded which).

CDR3 region: CASSDTREAPSGPNYGYTF. Written as DNA, the CDR3 is TGTGCCAGCAGCGACACTCGAGAGGCCCCGAGTGGCCCTAACTATGGCTACACCTTC. The J gene is TRBJ1-2, the V gene TRBV2; D not certain. Germline V gene lookup returns CDR1 SNHLY and CDR2 FYNNEI. The CDR3 is made up of 19 amino acids. Trimming took off 6 bases at V and 0 bases at J, with 26 bases between the two ends. The entire variable domain, with the rest obtained from reference TRBV2 and TRBJ1-2, is as follows: EPEVTQTPSHQVTQMGQEVILRCVPISNHLYFYWYRQILGQKVEFLVSFYNNEISEKSEIFDDQFSVERPDGSNFTLKIRSTKLEDSAMYFCASSDTREAPSGPNYGYTFGSGTRLTVV.

This clonotype was observed a handful of times. The chain joins TRBV19 to TRBJ2-1, with D possibly matching TRBD2 (5 bases). This CDR3 region has 14 residues. Germline CDR1 reads LNHDA; CDR2 reads SQIVND (reference sequence). V shed 5 bases and J shed 8 bases, with 16 bases lying between them. CDR3 residues: CASSPRAIVDEQFF. CDR3 bases: TGTGCCAGTAGTCCGAGGGCTATCGTTGATGAGCAGTTCTTC.

This clonotype was seen many times. The chain uses TRBV12-3 or TRBV12-4 and TRBJ2-2, with D possibly TRBD2 on 5 matching bases. This CDR3 has 14 residues. Between the trimmed V and J ends, which lost 6 bases and 4 bases, there was a span of 12 bases. The DNA for the CDR3 is TGTGCCAGCAGCTACGGACTCATCACCGGGGAGCTGTTTTTT. Its translation: CASSYGLITGELFF.

This clonotype was picked up many times. J is TRBJ1-2 and V is TRBV5-1; perhaps TRBD1 as D (5 bases). Trimming shortened V by 2 bases and J by 2 bases, and 7 bases separated the two germline ends. Germline CDR1 reads SGHRS; CDR2 reads YFSETQ. The CDR3 consists of 13 residues. CDR3 sequence: CASSFDRNYGYTF. DNA for the CDR3: TGCGCCAGCAGCTTTGACAGAAACTATGGCTACACCTTC.